The 10 T cell receptor beta chains below were found in one sample sequenced in a study of OX40 agonist ivuxolimab in advanced cancers. The library was produced with the immunoSEQ multiplex PCR assay. What TCRdb holds here is the immuneACCESS table cut down to in-frame rearrangements. Part of the clones is not present; checked against another copy, under half of the missing clones reflect an unresolved V gene, and the others are unexplained. Across this sample there are roughly 65,000 clones, with roughly 84% seen only once. In total, the top ten clones hold 0.38% of the sample. The sequences come from CD4+ or CD8+ T cells sorted from blood, collected in a trial of the OX40 agonist ivuxolimab. These receptors all stem from an adult with an advanced solid tumor such as melanoma, head and neck, liver or kidney cancer.

This chain connects TRBV4-2 to TRBJ1-2, with a possible D match to TRBD1 (5 bases). CDR1 and CDR2 (germline): LGHNA, YNFKEQ. The ends were cut back, 0 bases at V and 8 bases at J, with 10 bases in the middle. This CDR3 has 13 amino acids. CDR3 loop: CASSQETGWGYTF. CDR3 bases: TGTGCCAGCAGCCAAGAAACAGGTTGGGGCTACACCTTC.

The V gene is TRBV9, the J gene TRBJ2-2; 7 bases are a match to TRBD2. From germline, CDR1 is SGDLS and CDR2 YYNGEE. V shed 4 bases, J shed 6 bases, and the junction held 6 bases outside the gene matches. The CDR3 loop spans 14 amino acids. CDR3 amino acids: CASSNVAGAGELFF. The DNA for the CDR3 is TGTGCCAGCAGCAACGTAGCGGGTGCCGGGGAGCTGTTTTTT.

The chain combines TRBV5-5 with TRBJ2-2, with 10 bases aligning to TRBD1. The CDR3 contains 15 residues. The J segment lost 5 bases and the V segment lost 4 bases, leaving 5 bases of the junction unmatched. Germline CDR1 and CDR2: SGHKS and YYEKEE (reference sequence). Here the CDR3 reads CASSPGTGETGELFF. DNA of the CDR3: TGTGCCAGCAGCCCCGGGACAGGGGAGACCGGGGAGCTGTTTTTT.

The V call is TRBV2, the J call TRBJ1-2; D gene uncertain. Germline lookup yields CDR1 SNHLY and CDR2 FYNNEI. The CDR3 runs 14 residues. The V and J ends lost 7 bases and 1 base respectively, with 13 bases between them. As DNA, the CDR3 is TGTGCCAGCACACCCGGTCGTAGTAACTATGGCTACACCTTC. It is translated as CASTPGRSNYGYTF.

This clone was detected only once. The V and J genes are TRBV6-5 and TRBJ1-2, with D unclear. Germline CDR1 MNHEY, CDR2 SVGAGI. The length of the CDR3 is 13 residues. V gave up 5 bases and J gave up 8 bases, with 15 bases separating them. The CDR3 DNA reads as TGTGCCAGCAGTAGGGAAGCCAGACGGGGCTACACCTTC. This gives the protein CASSREARRGYTF.

The CDR3 protein is CASSRDTNFYEQYF. The CDR3 nucleotides read TGTGCCAGCAGCCGGGACACGAATTTCTACGAGCAGTACTTC. The chain uses TRBV2 and TRBJ2-7; D is possibly TRBD1 (6 bases). The CDR3 covers 14 residues. Germline V lookup: CDR1 SNHLY, CDR2 FYNNEI. V dropped 6 bases and J dropped 3 bases, with 15 bases sitting between them.

This clone was observed once. The chain recombines TRBV7-9 with TRBJ2-7; 9 bases line up with TRBD1. Germline loops: CDR1 SEHNR, CDR2 FQNEAQ (reference sequence). V dropped 11 bases and J dropped 7; count of bases not matched to a gene: 12. The CDR3 length is 13 residues. The CDR3 DNA is TGTGCCCCTGCCGGGACAGGGTTTAGGGAGCAGTACTTC. It is translated as CAPAGTGFREQYF.

V is TRBV11-2 and J is TRBJ1-2; D uncertain. V lost 5 bases to trimming and J lost 2 bases, with 15 bases between them. The CDR3 loop spans 15 amino acids. Germline CDR1 is SGHAT and CDR2 is FQNNGV. CDR3 nucleotides: TGTGCCAGCAGCCCGAGCTGGGATGGAAACTATGGCTACACCTTC. This sequence encodes CASSPSWDGNYGYTF.

V usage is TRBV5-1 and J usage is TRBJ2-3, with 9 positions matching TRBD2. There are 14 residues in the CDR3. After removal of 5 bases from V and 4 bases from J, the junction contained 5 bases not matched to a gene. Germline V CDR1 and CDR2: SGHRS, YFSETQ. The CDR3 loop is CASSLGGGADTQYF. The CDR3 DNA reads as TGCGCCAGCAGTCTCGGCGGGGGGGCAGATACGCAGTATTTT. The entire variable domain, with the rest obtained from reference TRBV5-1 and TRBJ2-3, is as follows: KAGVTQTPRYLIKTRGQQVTLSCSPISGHRSVSWYQQTPGQGLQFLFEYFSETQRNKGNFPGRFSGRQFSNSRSEMNVSTLELGDSALYLCASSLGGGADTQYFGPGTRLTVL.

The rearrangement links TRBV19 to TRBJ2-5; 7 bases align to TRBD1. The CDR3 consists of 14 residues. Germline CDR1 is LNHDA and CDR2 is SQIVND (reference sequence). V shed 4 bases and J 1 base; nucleotides not matched to a gene: 3. The CDR3 loop is CASSTGQVQETQYF. The CDR3, as DNA: TGTGCCAGTAGTACCGGACAGGTCCAAGAGACCCAGTACTTC.